This T cell receptor beta chain stems from a study of control samples from healthy donors and cancer patients. The table came from immunoSEQ multiplex PCR; TCRdb's copy has only in-frame clones and leaves some out. The top ten clones hold around 3.4% of a sample with about 120,000 clones, about 91% of them seen once. Germline V gene data show CDR1 as GTSNPN and CDR2 as SVGIG (reference sequence). Trimming shortened V by 2 bases and J by 7 bases, and 11 bases separated the two germline ends. This CDR3 region has 13 residues. This clone was seen once. V usage is TRBV30 and J usage is TRBJ1-4; possible D gene TRBD1, 6 bases. The sample comprised blood. The receptor was derived from a man aged 40-49 years in good health. The CDR3 DNA sequence: TGTGCCTGGAGTAGGGGGGTTGGTGAAAAACTGTTTTTT. Protein sequence: CAWSRGVGEKLFF.